Presented here are 24 T cell receptor beta chains from one specimen sequenced in a study of T cells after yellow fever vaccination. One entry per CDR3 protein results from TCRdb running MiXCR on the 5' RACE reads. This table has about 240,000 distinct CDR3 sequences, 6.5% to 8.5% appearing once. The sequencing used CD4+ T cells sorted from PBMCs, collected 15 days after the yellow fever booster vaccination. These receptors all come from a man aged 25 to 45 who received the YFV17D yellow fever vaccine.

The genes are TRBV3-1 and TRBJ1-2, with TRBD1 matching 7 bases. The ends lost 1 base at V and 2 bases at J; junction bases unmatched: 1. The length of the CDR3 is 14 residues. Germline-derived CDR1 and CDR2 are LGHDT and YNNKEL (reference sequence). The CDR3 here is CASSQATGNYGYTF. Written as DNA, the CDR3 is TGTGCCAGCAGCCAAGCGACAGGGAACTATGGCTACACCTTC.

V is TRBV7-7 and J is TRBJ2-7; D possibly corresponds to TRBD1 (6 bases). From germline, CDR1 is SSHAT and CDR2 FNYEAQ (reference sequence). The CDR3 is 13 amino acids. With 5 bases removed from V and 6 bases from J, the gap between germline ends came to 14 bases. CDR3 DNA: TGTGCCAGCAGCCCAGCGGCCAGGGGCGAGCAGTACTTC. This encodes CASSPAARGEQYF. Full variable domain (rest looked up from reference TRBV7-7 and TRBJ2-7): GAGVSQSPRYKVTKRGQDVTLRCDPISSHATLYWYQQALGQGPEFLTYFNYEAQPDKSGLPSDRFSAERPEGSISTLTIQRTEQRDSAMYRCASSPAARGEQYFGPGTRLTVT.

This clonotype was counted between two and nine times. This rearrangement joins TRBV20-1 to TRBJ2-1, with 12 positions matching TRBD2. Germline V gene sequence: CDR1 DFQATT, CDR2 SNEGSKA (reference sequence). After removal of 5 bases from V and 2 bases from J, the junction contained 4 bases not matched to a gene. The CDR3 consists of 15 residues. The CDR3 is CSALLAGGTYNEQFF. The CDR3 DNA reads TGCAGTGCTCTCCTAGCGGGGGGGACCTACAATGAGCAGTTCTTC.

On this clonotype itself: Possible read error: a much larger clone is one base away. The genes are TRBV15 and TRBJ2-5, with D perhaps matching TRBD1 (5 bases). Looked up from germline, CDR1 is LNHNV and CDR2 is YYDKDF (reference sequence). This CDR3 has 15 amino acids. The CDR3 DNA is TGTTCCACCAGCAGAGATTGGATGGGGCGAGAGACCCAGTACTTC. The encoded protein is CSTSRDWMGRETQYF.

This clonotype was counted between two and nine times. The V gene is TRBV14, the J gene TRBJ2-7, with a weak D call TRBD1 (5 bases). Germline V lookup: CDR1 SGHDN, CDR2 FVKESK. V gave up 5 bases and J gave up 4 bases, with 15 bases separating them. The CDR3 loop spans 14 amino acids. The CDR3 DNA reads as TGTGCCAGCAGCTACGACGTTGGGGCGTACGAGCAGTACTTC. As protein: CASSYDVGAYEQYF.

There are many counts of this clonotype. The chain recombines TRBV6-2 or TRBV6-3 with TRBJ1-1, with TRBD1 matching over 7 bases. The V gene's germline CDR1 is MNHEY and CDR2 SVGEGT. CDR3 length: 14 amino acids. V was clipped by 2 bases and J by 1 base; unmatched bases: 1. In nucleotides, the CDR3 is TGTGCCAGCAGTTACCGACAGGGGAACACTGAAGCTTTCTTT. Amino acids: CASSYRQGNTEAFF.

V is TRBV28 and J is TRBJ2-2, with 8 positions matching TRBD1. The CDR3 has 16 residues. The V and J ends lost 2 bases and 3 bases, in that order; junction bases with no gene match: 5. Germline loops: CDR1 MDHEN, CDR2 SYDVKM. The CDR3 loop reads CASSLPRGPDTGELFF. DNA of the CDR3: TGTGCCAGCAGTTTACCCAGGGGGCCGGACACCGGGGAGCTGTTTTTT.

This clonotype has ten or more counts. CDR3 bases: TGCAGTGCTCGCCGCGGGGGAGTGAGCCAAGAGACCCAGTACTTC. Translated, it gives CSARRGGVSQETQYF. The chain couples TRBV20-1 to TRBJ2-5, with 7 bases matching TRBD2. Germline CDR1 reads DFQATT; CDR2 reads SNEGSKA (reference sequence). The CDR3 extends over 15 amino acids. With 5 bases clipped from V and 1 base from J, the junction kept 10 bases outside the gene matches.

This clonotype was seen only a few times. One junction end disagrees with the germline gene, perhaps due to a read error. The J gene is TRBJ2-7, the V gene TRBV24-1; weak D call: TRBD1 (6 bases). There are 17 residues in the CDR3. CDR1 and CDR2 (germline): KGHDR, SFDVKD. Here the CDR3 DNA reads TGTGCCACCAGTGATTTGGGGGGCCTTCACCACTCCGACGAGCAGTACTTC. Residues: CATSDLGGLHHSDEQYF.

Notes on this clonotype: This may be a read error: a much more frequent sequence differs by one nucleotide. The chain has TRBV20-1 and TRBJ2-1; no reliable D call. The CDR3 has 13 amino acids. CDR1 is DFQATT, CDR2 SNEGSKA, per germline (reference sequence). V dropped 0 bases and J dropped 10 bases, with 13 bases sitting between them. CDR3 nucleotide sequence: TGCAGTGCTAGAGATCCCAGTAGTGGAGAGCAGTTCTTC. This encodes CSARDPSSGEQFF.

This clonotype has just a few counts. The genes are TRBV18 and TRBJ2-3, with D maybe TRBD2 (5 bases). CDR1 and CDR2 from the germline V gene are KGHSH and LQKENI. The V end lost 4 bases, the J end lost 2 bases, and 10 bases lay between the germline ends. This CDR3 is 14 amino acids long. CDR3 region: CASSLGLHTDTQYF. The CDR3 region has the DNA TGTGCCAGCTCACTAGGACTGCACACAGATACGCAGTATTTT.

Many counts were recorded for this clonotype. J is TRBJ1-4 and V is TRBV4-3, with D perhaps matching TRBD1 (6 bases). The germline V and J ends were trimmed by 2 bases and 3 bases, with 10 bases remaining between them. The CDR3 is made up of 15 amino acids. Germline V gene data show CDR1 as LGHNA and CDR2 as YSLEER. As DNA, the CDR3 is TGCGCCAGCAGCCAAAGGGGGACCTCTAATGAAAAACTGTTTTTT. Translated, it gives CASSQRGTSNEKLFF.

Many counts were recorded for this clonotype. This chain connects TRBV5-1 to TRBJ2-1; 9 nucleotides line up with TRBD1. V lost 0 bases, J lost 6 bases, and 4 bases stayed unmatched. This CDR3 is 15 amino acids long. Germline V CDR1 and CDR2: SGHRS, YFSETQ. The CDR3 bases are TGCGCCAGCAGCTTGGGAGGGACAGGGTCCAATGAGCAGTTCTTC. It codes for CASSLGGTGSNEQFF.

This clonotype was detected only a few times. The chain is built from TRBV7-3 and TRBJ2-1; TRBD1 matches 7 bases. The junction had 8 bases not matched to a gene; V was cut back by 2 bases and J by 7 bases. The CDR3 has 15 residues. Germline values: CDR1 SGHTA, CDR2 FQGTGA. CDR3 loop: CASSLLQGNVNEQFF. The DNA for the CDR3 is TGTGCCAGCAGCTTACTACAGGGGAACGTGAATGAGCAGTTCTTC.

This clonotype was detected ten times or more. V and J are TRBV5-1 and TRBJ2-7; a weak D match, TRBD2 (5 bases). CDR3 size: 13 residues. Trimming left V 0 bases short and J 3 bases short, with 7 bases between. CDR1 and CDR2 from the germline V gene are SGHRS and YFSETQ. CDR3 region: CASSLGGFYEQYF. The DNA of the CDR3 is TGCGCCAGCAGCTTGGGAGGGTTCTACGAGCAGTACTTC.

This clonotype showed up just a few times. This rearrangement joins TRBV5-1 to TRBJ2-3, with D possibly called TRBD1 or TRBD2 (5 bases each). Trimming removed 5 bases from V and 15 bases from J, with 19 bases in between. The CDR3 is 12 residues long. Looked up from germline, CDR1 is SGHRS and CDR2 is YFSETQ. The CDR3 coding sequence is TGCGCCAGCAGGGGAGACAGCGGCCTCCGATATTTT. It encodes CASRGDSGLRYF.

This clonotype was counted many times. For the CDR3, the DNA is TGCGCCAGCAGATTAAACAGGGATAAAGGCGAGCAGTACTTC. Translated: CASRLNRDKGEQYF. This rearrangement joins TRBV5-1 to TRBJ2-7, with a possible D match to TRBD1 (6 bases). The ends were cut back, 5 bases at V and 6 bases at J, with 18 bases in the middle. CDR3 size: 14 residues. Germline CDR1 and CDR2: SGHRS and YFSETQ.

There are a few counts of this clonotype. The rearrangement uses TRBV20-1 and TRBJ2-7; 9 bases are shared with TRBD1. CDR3 length: 14 amino acids. Trimming cost V 6 bases and J 3 bases; bases outside gene matches: 9. CDR1 DFQATT and CDR2 SNEGSKA come from the germline V gene (reference sequence). In nucleotides, the CDR3 is TGCAGTGCCTACACCGGGACAGGGATCTACGAGCAGTACTTC. The encoded protein is CSAYTGTGIYEQYF.

The sample holds many counts of this clonotype. V gene TRBV12-3 or TRBV12-4 combines with J gene TRBJ2-3; D gene uncertain. This CDR3 contains 14 residues. V was cut by 3 bases and J by 0 bases, with 7 bases left in between. DNA for the CDR3: TGTGCCAGCAGTTTCAAAACAAGCACAGATACGCAGTATTTT. Protein product: CASSFKTSTDTQYF.

In this sample, this clonotype turned up many times. This chain joins TRBV10-3 and TRBJ2-3; 13 positions match TRBD2. The trim removed 1 base at V and 3 bases at J, leaving 4 bases unmatched. Per germline, CDR1 ENHRY and CDR2 SYGVKD. This CDR3 comprises 17 residues. The CDR3 sequence: CAISEWTSGSGTDTQYF. DNA of the CDR3: TGTGCCATCAGTGAGTGGACTAGCGGGAGTGGGACAGATACGCAGTATTTT.

The V and J genes are TRBV12-3 or TRBV12-4 and TRBJ1-4; D perhaps matches TRBD1 (5 bases). CDR3 length: 14 amino acids. Trimming pared 3 bases from V and 6 bases from J, leaving 11 bases between. CDR3 protein: CASSFGASYEKLFF. In nucleotides, the CDR3 is TGTGCCAGCAGTTTCGGGGCGAGCTATGAAAAACTGTTTTTT.

This clonotype has at least ten counts. The V and J genes are TRBV28 and TRBJ2-2; D gene uncertain. V was shortened by 2 bases and J by 5 bases, with 6 bases between the two germline ends. Germline CDR1 MDHEN, CDR2 SYDVKM. The CDR3 sequence is 13 residues long. CDR3 region: CASSLAETGELFF. CDR3 bases: TGTGCCAGCAGTTTAGCCGAAACCGGGGAGCTGTTTTTT.

This clonotype was counted ten times or more. The CDR3 bases are TGCAGCGTCCAGAGAACAGATACGCAGTATTTT. Residues: CSVQRTDTQYF. This chain connects TRBV29-1 to TRBJ2-3; D gene ambiguous. This CDR3 comprises 11 residues. V was shortened by 6 bases and J by 3 bases, with 7 bases between the two germline ends. Germline values: CDR1 SQVTM, CDR2 ANQGSEA.

J is TRBJ2-1 and V is TRBV6-5; TRBD2 aligns across 7 bases. Per the germline V gene, CDR1 is MNHEY and CDR2 is SVGAGI. The CDR3 extends over 14 amino acids. The V and J ends lost 1 base and 15 bases, in that order; junction bases with no gene match: 12. This chain's CDR3 is CASSYYATSRRLFF. The CDR3 bases are TGTGCCAGCAGTTACTACGCGACTAGCCGGAGACTGTTCTTC.